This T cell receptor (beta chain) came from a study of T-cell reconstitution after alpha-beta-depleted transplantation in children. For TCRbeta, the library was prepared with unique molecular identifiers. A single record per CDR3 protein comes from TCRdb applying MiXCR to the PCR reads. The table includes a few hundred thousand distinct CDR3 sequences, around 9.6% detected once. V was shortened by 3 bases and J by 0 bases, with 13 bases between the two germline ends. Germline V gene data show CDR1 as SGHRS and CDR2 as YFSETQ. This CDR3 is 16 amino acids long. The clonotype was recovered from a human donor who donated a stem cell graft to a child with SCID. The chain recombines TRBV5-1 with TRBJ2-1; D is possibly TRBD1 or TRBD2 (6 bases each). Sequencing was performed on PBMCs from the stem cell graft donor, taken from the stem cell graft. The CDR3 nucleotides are TGCGCCAGCAGCTGGCCCCCGGGGGCCTCCTACAATGAGCAGTTCTTC. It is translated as CASSWPPGASYNEQFF.